This T cell receptor (beta chain) emerged from a study of control samples from healthy donors and cancer patients. CDR1 is LNHDA, CDR2 SQIVND, per germline (reference sequence). Trimming cost V 5 bases and J 5 bases; bases outside gene matches: 1. The CDR3 has 14 residues. This clone has a single count. TCRdb's copy holds only in-frame clones and misses some; the assay was immunoSEQ multiplex PCR. The data contain about 170,000 clones, roughly 91% of them seen just once; the ten biggest clones take up approximately 1.5%. The rearrangement uses TRBV19 and TRBJ2-2; 11 nucleotides align to TRBD2. The material sequenced was blood. The sequence came from a woman in her twenties or thirties in good health. Here the CDR3 reads CASSLAGGTGELFF. DNA for the CDR3: TGTGCCAGTAGTCTAGCGGGAGGAACCGGGGAGCTGTTTTTT. Combining the CDR3 with reference TRBV19 and TRBJ2-2 gives the whole variable domain DGGITQSPKYLFRKEGQNVTLSCEQNLNHDAMYWYRQDPGQGLRLIYYSQIVNDFQKGDIAEGYSVSREKKESFPLTVTSAQKNPTAFYLCASSLAGGTGELFFGEGSRLTVL.